This T cell receptor (beta chain) was retrieved from a study of a mutant IDH1 vaccine in newly diagnosed glioma. About the research overall: Vaccines were first given 4-6 weeks after radiotherapy alone, or with temozolomide cycles.

Trimming took 1 base from V and 4 from J, leaving 10 bases between them. Germline values: CDR1 SEHNR, CDR2 FQNEAQ (reference sequence). The CDR3 has 14 amino acids. As to time point: week 11, during vaccination. Vaccination used 300 ug of mutant IDH1 20-mer peptide per dose, with topical imiquimod. A note on this clone: The antigen is undetermined.

Clones were read by immunoSEQ multiplex PCR, and TCRdb kept only the in-frame ones, dropping some. The sample lists around 57,000 clones; roughly 90% were seen once. The rearrangement uses TRBV7-9 and TRBJ1-2; D is possibly TRBD1 (5 bases). The sequencing here drew on PBMCs, taken from a glioma patient whose treatment included an IDH1 peptide vaccine. This receptor was obtained from a man in his forties or fifties with glioma. Here the CDR3 DNA reads TGTGCCAGCAGCTTAGAGGCAGGGCTCTATGGCTACACCTTC. Translation gives CASSLEAGLYGYTF.